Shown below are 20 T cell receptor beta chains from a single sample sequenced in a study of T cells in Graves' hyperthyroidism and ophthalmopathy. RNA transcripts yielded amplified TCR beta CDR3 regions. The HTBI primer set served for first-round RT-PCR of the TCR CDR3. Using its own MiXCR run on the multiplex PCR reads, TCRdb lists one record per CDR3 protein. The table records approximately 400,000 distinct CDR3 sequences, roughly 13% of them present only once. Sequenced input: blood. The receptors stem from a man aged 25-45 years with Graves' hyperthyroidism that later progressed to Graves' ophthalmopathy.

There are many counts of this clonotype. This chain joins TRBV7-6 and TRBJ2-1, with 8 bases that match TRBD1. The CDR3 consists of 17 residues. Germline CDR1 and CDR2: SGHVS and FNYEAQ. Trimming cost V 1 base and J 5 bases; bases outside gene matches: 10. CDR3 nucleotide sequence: TGTGCCAGCAGCTTAGTATGGGCAGGGGGCTTGAACAATGAGCAGTTCTTC. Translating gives CASSLVWAGGLNNEQFF.

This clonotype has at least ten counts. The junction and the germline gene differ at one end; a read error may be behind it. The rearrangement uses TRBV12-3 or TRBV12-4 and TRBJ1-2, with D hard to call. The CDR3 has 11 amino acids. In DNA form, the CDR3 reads TGTGCCAGCAGCTTAGGATTCGGCTACACCTTC. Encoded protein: CASSLGFGYTF.

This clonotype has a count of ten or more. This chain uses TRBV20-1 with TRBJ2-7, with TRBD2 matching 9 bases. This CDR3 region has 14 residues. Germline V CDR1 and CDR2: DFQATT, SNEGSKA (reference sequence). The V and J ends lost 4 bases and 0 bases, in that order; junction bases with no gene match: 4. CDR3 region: CSAKAGGPSYEQYF. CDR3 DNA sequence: TGCAGTGCTAAAGCGGGGGGTCCCTCCTACGAGCAGTACTTC.

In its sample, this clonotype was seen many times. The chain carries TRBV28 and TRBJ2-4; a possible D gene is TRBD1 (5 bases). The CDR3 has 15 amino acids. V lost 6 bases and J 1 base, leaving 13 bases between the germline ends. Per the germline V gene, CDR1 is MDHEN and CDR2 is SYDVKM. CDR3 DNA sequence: TGTGCCAGCAGCTCAGGGAATTGGGCCAAAAACATTCAGTACTTC. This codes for CASSSGNWAKNIQYF.

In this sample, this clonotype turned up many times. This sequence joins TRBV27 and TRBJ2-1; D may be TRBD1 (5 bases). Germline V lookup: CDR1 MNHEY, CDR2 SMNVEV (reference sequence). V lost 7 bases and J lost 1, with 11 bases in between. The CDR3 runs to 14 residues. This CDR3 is CASNSGLSYNEQFF. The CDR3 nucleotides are TGTGCCAGCAACTCAGGGTTGTCCTACAATGAGCAGTTCTTC.

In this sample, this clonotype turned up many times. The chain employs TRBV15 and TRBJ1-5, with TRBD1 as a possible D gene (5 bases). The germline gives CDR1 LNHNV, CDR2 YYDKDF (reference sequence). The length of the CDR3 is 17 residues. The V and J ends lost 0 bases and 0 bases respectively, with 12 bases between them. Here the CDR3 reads CATSRDRGEDSNQPQHF. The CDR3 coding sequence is TGTGCCACCAGCAGAGATCGGGGGGAAGATAGCAATCAGCCCCAGCATTTT.

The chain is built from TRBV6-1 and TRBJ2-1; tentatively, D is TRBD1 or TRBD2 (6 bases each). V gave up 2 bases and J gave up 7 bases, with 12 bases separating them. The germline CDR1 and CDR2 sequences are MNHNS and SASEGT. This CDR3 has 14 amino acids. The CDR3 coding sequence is TGTGCCAGCAGTGAACTCGGGGGCCCTAATGAGCAGTTCTTC. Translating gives CASSELGGPNEQFF.

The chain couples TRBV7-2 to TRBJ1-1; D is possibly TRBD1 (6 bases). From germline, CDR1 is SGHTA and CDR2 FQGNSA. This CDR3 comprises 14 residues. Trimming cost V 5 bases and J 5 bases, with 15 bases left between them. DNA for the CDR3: TGTGCCAGCAGCGGCCGGGGGGCGTATACTGAAGCTTTCTTT. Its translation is CASSGRGAYTEAFF.

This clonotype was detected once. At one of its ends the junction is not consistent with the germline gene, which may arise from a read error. The CDR3 nucleotides are TGCGCCAGCAGCTCGGCGGAAGGGACGAACACCGGGGATCTGTTTTTT. The encoded protein is CASSSAEGTNTGDLFF. This rearrangement joins TRBV5-1 to TRBJ2-2; D assignment may be TRBD1 or TRBD2 (5 bases each). The CDR3 contains 16 residues. Germline CDR1 SGHRS, CDR2 YFSETQ.

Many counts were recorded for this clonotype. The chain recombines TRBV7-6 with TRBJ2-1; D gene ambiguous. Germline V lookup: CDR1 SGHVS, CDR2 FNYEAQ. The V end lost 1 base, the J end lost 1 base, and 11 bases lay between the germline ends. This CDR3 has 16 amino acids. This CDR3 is CASSLGGGTSYNEQFF. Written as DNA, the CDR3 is TGTGCCAGCAGCTTAGGGGGTGGAACATCCTACAATGAGCAGTTCTTC.

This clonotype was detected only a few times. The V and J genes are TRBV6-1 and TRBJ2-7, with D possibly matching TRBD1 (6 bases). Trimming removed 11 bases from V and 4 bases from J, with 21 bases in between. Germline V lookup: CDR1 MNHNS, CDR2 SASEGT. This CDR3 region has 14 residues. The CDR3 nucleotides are TGTGCCTCCTTCCGGTCAGGGGTTAAGTACGAGCAGTACTTC. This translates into CASFRSGVKYEQYF.

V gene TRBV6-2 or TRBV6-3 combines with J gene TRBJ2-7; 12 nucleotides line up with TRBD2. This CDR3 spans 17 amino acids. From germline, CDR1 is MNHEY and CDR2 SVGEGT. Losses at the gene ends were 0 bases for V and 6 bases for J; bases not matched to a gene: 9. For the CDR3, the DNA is TGTGCCAGCAGTTACTCTCTAAAGGGACTAGCGGGCACCGAGCAGTACTTC. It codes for CASSYSLKGLAGTEQYF.

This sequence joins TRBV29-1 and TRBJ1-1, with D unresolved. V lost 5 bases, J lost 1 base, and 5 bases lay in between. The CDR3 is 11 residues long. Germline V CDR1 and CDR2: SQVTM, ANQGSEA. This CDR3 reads CSVTWNTEAFF. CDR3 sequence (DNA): TGCAGCGTTACGTGGAACACTGAAGCTTTCTTT. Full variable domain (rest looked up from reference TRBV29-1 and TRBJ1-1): SAVISQKPSRDICQRGTSLTIQCQVDSQVTMMFWYRQQPGQSLTLIATANQGSEATYESGFVIDKFPISRPNLTFSTLTVSNMSPEDSSIYLCSVTWNTEAFFGQGTRLTVV.

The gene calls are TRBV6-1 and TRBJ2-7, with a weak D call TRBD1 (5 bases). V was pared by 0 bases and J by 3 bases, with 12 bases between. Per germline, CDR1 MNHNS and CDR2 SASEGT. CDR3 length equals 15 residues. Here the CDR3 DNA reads TGTGCCAGCAGTGAAGCAGCAGGGCGGCTCTACGAGCAGTACTTC. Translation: CASSEAAGRLYEQYF.

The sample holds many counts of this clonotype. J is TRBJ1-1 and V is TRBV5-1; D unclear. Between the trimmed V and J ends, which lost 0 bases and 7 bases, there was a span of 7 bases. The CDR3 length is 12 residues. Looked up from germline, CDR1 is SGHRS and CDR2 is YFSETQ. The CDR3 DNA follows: TGCGCCAGCAGCTTGGATAGCCTTGAAGCTTTCTTT. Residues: CASSLDSLEAFF.

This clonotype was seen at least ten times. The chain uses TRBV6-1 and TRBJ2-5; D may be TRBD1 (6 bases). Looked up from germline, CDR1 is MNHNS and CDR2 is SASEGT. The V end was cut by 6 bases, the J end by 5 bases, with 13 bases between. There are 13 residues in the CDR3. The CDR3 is CASSRTGSETQYF. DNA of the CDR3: TGTGCCAGCAGCAGAACAGGGAGCGAGACCCAGTACTTC.

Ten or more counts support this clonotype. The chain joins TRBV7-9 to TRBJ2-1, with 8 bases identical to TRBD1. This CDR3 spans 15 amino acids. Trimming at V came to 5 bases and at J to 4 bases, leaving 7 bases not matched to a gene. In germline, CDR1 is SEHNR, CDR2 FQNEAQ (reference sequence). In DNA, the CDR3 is TGTGCCAGCAGCCCATGGGACAGGCTGTACAATGAGCAGTTCTTC. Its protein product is CASSPWDRLYNEQFF.

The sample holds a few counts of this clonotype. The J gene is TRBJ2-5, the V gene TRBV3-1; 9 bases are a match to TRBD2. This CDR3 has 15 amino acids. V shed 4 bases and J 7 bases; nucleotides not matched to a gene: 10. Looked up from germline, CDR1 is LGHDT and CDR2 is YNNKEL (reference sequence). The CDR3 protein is CASSPPSSGGWTQYF. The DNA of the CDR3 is TGTGCCAGCAGCCCCCCAAGTAGCGGGGGTTGGACCCAGTACTTC.

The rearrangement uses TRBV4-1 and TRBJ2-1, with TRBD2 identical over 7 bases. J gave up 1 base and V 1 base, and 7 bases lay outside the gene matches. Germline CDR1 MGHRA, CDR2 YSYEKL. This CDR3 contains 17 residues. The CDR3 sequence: CASSQVVAGVSYNEQFF. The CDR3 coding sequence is TGCGCCAGCAGCCAAGTAGTGGCGGGGGTGTCCTACAATGAGCAGTTCTTC.

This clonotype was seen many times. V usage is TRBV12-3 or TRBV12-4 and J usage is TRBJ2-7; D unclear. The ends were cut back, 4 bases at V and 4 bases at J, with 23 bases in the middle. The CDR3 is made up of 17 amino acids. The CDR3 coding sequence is TGTGCCAGCAGTTCCCCAAAATTGAAGGGTCCTAGATACGAGCAGTACTTC. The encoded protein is CASSSPKLKGPRYEQYF.